This T cell receptor beta chain derives from a study of neurological immune-mediated disorders. Study-wide results and caveats: The study found the most TCR clonal expansion in HTLV-1-associated myelopathy and the least in multiple sclerosis, below healthy controls.

Germline V lookup: CDR1 SGHTA, CDR2 FQGNSA. The CDR3 is made up of 17 amino acids. V gave up 2 bases and J gave up 1 base, with 16 bases separating them. cDNA synthesis was performed by 5'RACE with 10-nucleotide random UMIs. One entry per CDR3 protein results from TCRdb running MiXCR on the 5' RACE reads. The sample includes tens of thousands of distinct CDR3 sequences, roughly 15% seen only once; the top ten take 15%. This clonotype has at least ten counts. The antigen is not known. It was from 2 million PBMCs stored at -80 C that the unsorted libraries were obtained. The chain combines TRBV7-2 with TRBJ2-3; the D is unclear. The receptor's source is a female donor with HTLV-1-associated myelopathy (HAM/TSP). Material: PBMCs. CDR3 coding DNA: TGTGCCAGCAGCTTACAACCCAGCCTTCAGGGCACAGATACGCAGTATTTT. As protein: CASSLQPSLQGTDTQYF.